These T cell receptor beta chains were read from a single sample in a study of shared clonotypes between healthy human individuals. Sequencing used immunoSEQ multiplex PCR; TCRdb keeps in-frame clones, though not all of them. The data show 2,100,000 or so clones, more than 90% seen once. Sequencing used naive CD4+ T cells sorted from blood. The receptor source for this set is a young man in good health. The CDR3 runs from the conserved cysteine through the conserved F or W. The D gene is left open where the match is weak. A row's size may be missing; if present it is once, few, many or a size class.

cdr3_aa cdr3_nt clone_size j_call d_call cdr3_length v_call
CASNPSPPREQYF TGTGCCAGCAATCCCTCCCCTCCACGCGAGCAGTACTTC . TRBJ2-7 . 13 TRBV7-2
CASRSTGGEYNSPLHF TGCGCCAGCAGGTCGACAGGGGGCGAGTATAATTCACCCCTCCACTTT . TRBJ1-6 TRBD1 16 TRBV5-1
CASSLARTSGGYEQYF TGTGCCAGCAGCTTAGCGAGGACTAGCGGGGGTTACGAGCAGTACTTC . TRBJ2-7 TRBD2 16 TRBV7-8
CASSPGEAYNEQFF TGCGCCAGCAGCCCCGGGGAGGCCTACAATGAGCAGTTCTTC . TRBJ2-1 . 14 TRBV5-1
CASSPRGRVTDTQYF TGTGCCAGCAGCCCCCGGGGGAGGGTCACAGATACGCAGTATTTT . TRBJ2-3 TRBD2 15 TRBV9
CASSPDGASYEQYF TGTGCCAGCAGCCCCGACGGGGCAAGCTACGAGCAGTACTTC . TRBJ2-7 . 14 TRBV9
CAISSLAGGFNEQFF TGTGCCATCAGTAGCCTAGCGGGAGGGTTCAATGAGCAGTTCTTC . TRBJ2-1 TRBD2 15 TRBV10-3
CASSLNSGGNTGELFF TGTGCCAGCAGCTTAAACAGCGGGGGAAACACCGGGGAGCTGTTTTTT . TRBJ2-2 TRBD2 16 TRBV7-2
CASGLGHRQGSYEQYF TGTGCTAGTGGTTTGGGACACCGACAGGGATCCTACGAGCAGTACTTC once TRBJ2-7 TRBD1 16 TRBV12-5
CSVESGSGRNTDTQYF TGCAGCGTTGAGAGTGGTAGCGGGAGGAACACAGATACGCAGTATTTT . TRBJ2-3 TRBD2 16 TRBV29-1
CASSLAGQGSYEQYF TGCGCCAGCAGCTTGGCGGGACAGGGCTCCTACGAGCAGTACTTC . TRBJ2-7 TRBD1 15 TRBV5-1
CAGGDNSPLHF TGTGCCGGGGGAGATAATTCACCCCTCCACTTT . TRBJ1-6 . 11 TRBV30
CASSGLAGSTYKNEQFF TGCGCCAGCAGTGGGCTAGCGGGGTCTACATACAAAAATGAGCAGTTCTTC once TRBJ2-1 TRBD2 17 TRBV10-1
CASSLRVQETQYF TGCGCCAGCAGCCTTCGGGTACAAGAGACCCAGTACTTC . TRBJ2-5 . 13 TRBV5-1
CSVRDRSSGNTIYF TGCAGCGTCCGCGACAGGTCCTCTGGAAACACCATATATTTT . TRBJ1-3 . 14 TRBV29-1
CASSTRTGDYGYTF TGTGCCAGCAGCACCAGGACAGGGGACTATGGCTACACCTTC few TRBJ1-2 TRBD1 14 TRBV7-2
CASSLEEGFGYEQYF TGTGCCAGCAGCTTAGAGGAGGGGTTTGGGTACGAGCAGTACTTC . TRBJ2-7 . 15 TRBV11-2
CASSPGLGATDTQYF TGCGCCAGCAGCCCTGGCTTGGGCGCCACAGATACGCAGTATTTT . TRBJ2-3 . 15 TRBV5-1
CASSPIPSKSSTGELFF TGTGCCAGCAGTCCGATCCCGAGTAAATCCAGCACCGGGGAGCTGTTTTTT . TRBJ2-2 . 17 TRBV28
CACDRANVLTF TGTGCCTGCGACAGGGCCAACGTCCTGACTTTC . TRBJ2-6 . 11 TRBV30
CASSGGSATNEKLFF TGTGCCAGCAGCGGGGGGTCGGCAACTAATGAAAAACTGTTTTTT . TRBJ1-4 . 15 TRBV2
CASSTTGISGNTIYF TGTGCCAGCAGCACAACAGGGATCTCTGGAAACACCATATATTTT . TRBJ1-3 . 15 TRBV28
CASSPNTGELFF TGTGCCAGCTCGCCAAACACCGGGGAGCTGTTTTTT . TRBJ2-2 . 12 TRBV18
CASSLGTSNQPQHF TGTGCCAGCAGCCTAGGGACAAGCAATCAGCCCCAGCATTTT . TRBJ1-5 . 14 TRBV11-2
CASTEGGGPNYEQYF TGTGCCAGCACCGAGGGGGGGGGACCTAACTACGAGCAGTACTTC . TRBJ2-7 . 15 TRBV6-1
CASSQEGGQGANSSPLHF TGTGCCAGCAGCCAAGAAGGAGGACAGGGGGCTAATAGCTCACCCCTCCACTTT . TRBJ1-6 TRBD1 18 TRBV14
CASSQANGETQYF TGCGCCAGCAGCCAAGCGAACGGTGAGACGCAGTATTTT . TRBJ2-3 . 13 TRBV4-1
CASSQDPAGGPQETQYF TGCGCCAGCAGCCAAGATCCAGCGGGAGGGCCCCAAGAGACCCAGTACTTC once TRBJ2-5 TRBD2 17 TRBV4-1
CASSQFLAGGPVGNEQFF TGCGCCAGCAGCCAGTTTCTAGCGGGAGGGCCGGTGGGAAATGAGCAGTTCTTC . TRBJ2-1 TRBD2 18 TRBV4-3
CAWRWDRGVINYGYTF TGTGCCTGGAGATGGGACAGGGGGGTAATCAACTATGGCTACACCTTC . TRBJ1-2 TRBD1 16 TRBV30
CATSRDFRERRAYEQYF TGTGCCACCAGCAGGGACTTCAGGGAGAGAAGGGCCTACGAGCAGTACTTC . TRBJ2-7 . 17 TRBV15
CASSLDSAGEQYF TGTGCTAGCAGCTTAGACAGCGCGGGCGAGCAGTACTTC . TRBJ2-7 . 13 TRBV7-7
CASSEWNQRLFF TGTGCCAGCAGTGAATGGAACCAACGACTGTTTTTT . TRBJ1-4 . 12 TRBV25-1
CASSIGTGEHQPQHF TGCGCCAGCAGCATCGGGACAGGGGAACATCAGCCCCAGCATTTT . TRBJ1-5 TRBD1 15 TRBV5-1
CASSEEGGNQPQHF TGTGCCAGCAGCGAGGAGGGGGGCAATCAGCCCCAGCATTTT once TRBJ1-5 . 14 TRBV4-2
CASSAQNEKLFF TGTGCCAGCTCGGCACAAAATGAAAAACTGTTTTTT once TRBJ1-4 . 12 TRBV18
CASSPPRTDTQYF TGTGCCAGCAGCCCCCCCCGCACAGATACGCAGTATTTT . TRBJ2-3 . 13 TRBV5-4
CASRNPGGGTGELFF TGTGCCAGCCGAAATCCAGGGGGTGGCACCGGGGAGCTGTTTTTT once TRBJ2-2 TRBD1 15 TRBV6-5
CASSLFATGETQYF TGCGCCAGCAGCTTGTTTGCAACCGGGGAGACCCAGTACTTC . TRBJ2-5 . 14 TRBV5-1
CASHERGTVPYEQYF TGTGCCAGCCATGAGAGGGGGACAGTTCCCTACGAGCAGTACTTC . TRBJ2-7 TRBD1 15 TRBV2
CASIRTGNTEAFF TGTGCCAGCATCCGGACGGGGAACACTGAAGCTTTCTTT . TRBJ1-1 . 13 TRBV6-5
CASSLGDSETQYF TGTGCCAGCAGCCTAGGGGATTCGGAGACCCAGTACTTC . TRBJ2-5 . 13 TRBV7-2
CAWRRRTGAYEAFF TGTGCCTGGAGGAGAAGGACAGGGGCTTATGAAGCTTTCTTT . TRBJ1-1 TRBD1 14 TRBV30
CASSELAGGPVEQYF TGCGCCAGCAGTGAGCTGGCGGGAGGTCCCGTTGAGCAGTACTTC . TRBJ2-7 TRBD2 15 TRBV10-2
CASSPSQGAGSPLHF TGTGCCAGCAGTCCAAGCCAGGGTGCGGGATCACCCCTCCACTTT . TRBJ1-6 . 15 TRBV27
CASTNGDEQYF TGTGCCAGCACCAACGGGGACGAGCAGTACTTC . TRBJ2-7 . 11 TRBV6-5
CASSATGGGADTQYF TGTGCCAGCAGCGCGACAGGGGGTGGCGCAGATACGCAGTATTTT . TRBJ2-3 TRBD1 15 TRBV27
CASSIVTDSANEKLFF TGTGCCAGCAGCATAGTGACGGATTCGGCTAATGAAAAACTGTTTTTT . TRBJ1-4 . 16 TRBV7-2
CAISPREVSAYEQYF TGTGCCATCAGCCCGAGGGAGGTAAGCGCCTACGAGCAGTACTTC once TRBJ2-7 . 15 TRBV10-3
CASSRFGPYEQYF TGTGCCAGCAGCCGCTTCGGCCCCTACGAGCAGTACTTC once TRBJ2-7 . 13 TRBV7-9
CASSWIRMNTEAFF TGTGCCAGCAGCTGGATCCGCATGAACACTGAAGCTTTCTTT . TRBJ1-1 . 14 TRBV5-6
CASSLGDRGDQETQYF TGTGCCAGCAGCTTAGGGGACAGGGGGGACCAAGAGACCCAGTACTTC . TRBJ2-5 TRBD1 16 TRBV11-2
CASSVSGTGGPDTQYF TGCGCCAGCAGCGTATCCGGGACAGGGGGTCCAGATACGCAGTATTTT . TRBJ2-3 TRBD1 16 TRBV5-1
CASSLRLAGGTDTQYF TGCGCCAGCAGCCTACGTCTAGCGGGGGGCACAGATACGCAGTATTTT . TRBJ2-3 TRBD2 16 TRBV4-1
CASSVEGDSNQPQHF TGTGCCAGCAGTGTTGAGGGGGATAGCAATCAGCCCCAGCATTTT . TRBJ1-5 . 15 TRBV2
CSVGNSYEQYF TGCAGCGTTGGCAACTCCTACGAGCAGTACTTC . TRBJ2-7 . 11 TRBV29-1